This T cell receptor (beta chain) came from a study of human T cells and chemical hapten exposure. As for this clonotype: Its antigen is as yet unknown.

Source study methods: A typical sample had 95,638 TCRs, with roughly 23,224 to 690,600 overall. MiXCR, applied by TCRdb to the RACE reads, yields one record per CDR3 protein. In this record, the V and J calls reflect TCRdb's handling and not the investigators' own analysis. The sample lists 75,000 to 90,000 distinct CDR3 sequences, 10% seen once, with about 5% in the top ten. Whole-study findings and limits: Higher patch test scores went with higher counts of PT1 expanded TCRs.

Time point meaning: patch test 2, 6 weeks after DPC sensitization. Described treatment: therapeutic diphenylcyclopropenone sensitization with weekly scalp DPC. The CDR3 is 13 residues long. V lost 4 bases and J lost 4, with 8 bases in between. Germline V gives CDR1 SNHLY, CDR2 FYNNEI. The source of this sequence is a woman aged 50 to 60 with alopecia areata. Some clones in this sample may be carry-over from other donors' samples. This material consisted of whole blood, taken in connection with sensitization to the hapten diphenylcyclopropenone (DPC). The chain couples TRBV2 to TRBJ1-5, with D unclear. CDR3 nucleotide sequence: TGTGCCAGCAGTGTATCCCAGAATCAGCCCCAGCATTTT. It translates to CASSVSQNQPQHF. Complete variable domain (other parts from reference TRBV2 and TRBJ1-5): EPEVTQTPSHQVTQMGQEVILRCVPISNHLYFYWYRQILGQKVEFLVSFYNNEISEKSEIFDDQFSVERPDGSNFTLKIRSTKLEDSAMYFCASSVSQNQPQHFGDGTRLSIL.